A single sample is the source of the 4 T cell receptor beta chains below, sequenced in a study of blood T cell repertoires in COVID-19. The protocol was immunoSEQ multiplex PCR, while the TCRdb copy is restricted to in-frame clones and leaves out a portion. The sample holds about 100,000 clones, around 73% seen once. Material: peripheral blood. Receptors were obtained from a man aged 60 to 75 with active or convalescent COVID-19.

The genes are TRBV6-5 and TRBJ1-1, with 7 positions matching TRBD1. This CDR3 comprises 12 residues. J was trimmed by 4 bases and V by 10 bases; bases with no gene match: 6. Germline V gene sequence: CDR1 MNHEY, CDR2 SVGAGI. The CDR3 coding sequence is TGTGCCACAGGGGGGATCGGCACTGAAGCTTTCTTT. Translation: CATGGIGTEAFF.

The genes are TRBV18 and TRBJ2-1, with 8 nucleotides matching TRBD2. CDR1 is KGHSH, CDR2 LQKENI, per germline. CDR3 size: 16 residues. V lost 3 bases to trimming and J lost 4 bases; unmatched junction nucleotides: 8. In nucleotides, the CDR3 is TGTGCCAGCTCACCTTCAGCGGGAGTGGGGTACAATGAGCAGTTCTTC. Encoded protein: CASSPSAGVGYNEQFF.

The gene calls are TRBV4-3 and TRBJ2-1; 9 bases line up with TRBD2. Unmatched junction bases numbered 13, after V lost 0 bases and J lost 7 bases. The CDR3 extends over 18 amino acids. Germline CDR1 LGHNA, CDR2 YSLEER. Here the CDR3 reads CASSQEGWSGRCGNEQFF. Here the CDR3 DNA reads TGCGCCAGCAGCCAAGAAGGTTGGAGCGGGAGGTGTGGGAATGAGCAGTTCTTC.

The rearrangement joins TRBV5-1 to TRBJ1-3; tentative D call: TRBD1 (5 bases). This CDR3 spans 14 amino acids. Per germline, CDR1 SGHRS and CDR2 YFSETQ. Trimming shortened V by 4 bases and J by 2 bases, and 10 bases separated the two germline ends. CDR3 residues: CASSVAGTGNTIYF. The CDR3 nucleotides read TGCGCCAGCAGCGTCGCAGGGACTGGAAACACCATATATTTT. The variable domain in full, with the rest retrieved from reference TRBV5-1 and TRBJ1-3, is KAGVTQTPRYLIKTRGQQVTLSCSPISGHRSVSWYQQTPGQGLQFLFEYFSETQRNKGNFPGRFSGRQFSNSRSEMNVSTLELGDSALYLCASSVAGTGNTIYFGEGSWLTVV.